This T cell receptor beta chain was sequenced in a study of shared clonotypes between healthy human individuals. At a deep level, the assay was run. Produced via immunoSEQ multiplex PCR; TCRdb's table is partial and in-frame only. The repertoire holds approximately 980,000 clones, with 76% as singletons. The CDR3 is 15 residues long. CDR1 SGDLS and CDR2 YYNGEE come from the germline V gene. V lost 7 bases and J lost 0; bases outside the gene matches: 9. The TCR comes from a man between 18 and 35 years old in good health. Sequencing used memory CD4+ T cells sorted from blood. Subset defined: CD45RA-negative fraction. The chain uses TRBV9 and TRBJ2-7; the match to TRBD2 covers 8 bases. The CDR3 sequence: CASSPAGASSYEQYF. The CDR3 DNA sequence: TGTGCCAGCTCCCCAGCGGGGGCGAGCTCCTACGAGCAGTACTTC.